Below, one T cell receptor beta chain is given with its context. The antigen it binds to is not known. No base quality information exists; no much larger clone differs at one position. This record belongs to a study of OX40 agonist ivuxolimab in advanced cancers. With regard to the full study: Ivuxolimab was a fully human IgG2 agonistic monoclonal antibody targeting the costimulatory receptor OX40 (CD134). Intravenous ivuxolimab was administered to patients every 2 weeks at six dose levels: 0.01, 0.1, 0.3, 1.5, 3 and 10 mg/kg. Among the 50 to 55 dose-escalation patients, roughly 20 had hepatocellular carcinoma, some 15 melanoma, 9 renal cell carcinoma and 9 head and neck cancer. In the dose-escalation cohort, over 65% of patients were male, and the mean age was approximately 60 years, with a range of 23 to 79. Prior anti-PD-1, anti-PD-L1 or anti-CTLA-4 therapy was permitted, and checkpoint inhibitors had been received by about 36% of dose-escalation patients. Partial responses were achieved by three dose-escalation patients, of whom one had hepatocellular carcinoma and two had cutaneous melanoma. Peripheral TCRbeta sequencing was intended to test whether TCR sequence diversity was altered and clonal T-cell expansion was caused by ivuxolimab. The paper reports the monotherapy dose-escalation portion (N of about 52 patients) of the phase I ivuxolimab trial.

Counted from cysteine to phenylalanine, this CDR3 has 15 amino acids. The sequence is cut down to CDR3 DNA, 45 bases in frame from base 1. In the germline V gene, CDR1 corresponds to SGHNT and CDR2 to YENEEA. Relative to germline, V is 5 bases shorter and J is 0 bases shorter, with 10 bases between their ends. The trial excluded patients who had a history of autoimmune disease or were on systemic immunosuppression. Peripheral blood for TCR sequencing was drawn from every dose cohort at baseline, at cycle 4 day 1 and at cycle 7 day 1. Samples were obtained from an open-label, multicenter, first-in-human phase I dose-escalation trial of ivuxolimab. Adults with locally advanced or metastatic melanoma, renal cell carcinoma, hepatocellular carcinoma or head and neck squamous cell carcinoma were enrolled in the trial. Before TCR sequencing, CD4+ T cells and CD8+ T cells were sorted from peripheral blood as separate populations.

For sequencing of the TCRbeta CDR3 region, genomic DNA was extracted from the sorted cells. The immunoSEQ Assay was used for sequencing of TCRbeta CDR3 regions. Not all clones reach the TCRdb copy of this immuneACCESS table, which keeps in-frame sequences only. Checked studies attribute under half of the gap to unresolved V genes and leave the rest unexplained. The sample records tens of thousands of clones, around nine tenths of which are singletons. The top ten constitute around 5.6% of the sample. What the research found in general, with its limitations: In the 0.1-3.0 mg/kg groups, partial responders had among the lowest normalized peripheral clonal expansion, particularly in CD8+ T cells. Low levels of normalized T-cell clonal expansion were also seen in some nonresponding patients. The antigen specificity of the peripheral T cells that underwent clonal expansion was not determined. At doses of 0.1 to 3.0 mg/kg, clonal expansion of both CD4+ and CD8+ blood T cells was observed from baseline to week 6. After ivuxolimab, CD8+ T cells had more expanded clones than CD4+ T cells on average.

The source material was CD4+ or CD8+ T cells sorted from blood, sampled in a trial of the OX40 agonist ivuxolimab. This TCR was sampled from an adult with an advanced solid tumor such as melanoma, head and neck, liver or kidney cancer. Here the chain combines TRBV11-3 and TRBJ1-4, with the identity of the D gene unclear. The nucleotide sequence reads TGTGCCAGCAGCGCCACGGCCGCAACTAATGAAAAACTGTTTTTT. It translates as CASSATAATNEKLFF.